This passage covers 20 T cell receptor beta chains from one sample sequenced in a study of OX40 agonist ivuxolimab in advanced cancers. Data came from immunoSEQ multiplex PCR; TCRdb stores just in-frame clones and leaves some out. Of tens of thousands of clones listed, over 75% are singletons. The sequencing used CD4+ or CD8+ T cells sorted from blood, collected in a trial of the OX40 agonist ivuxolimab. These receptors all come from an adult with an advanced solid tumor such as melanoma, head and neck, liver or kidney cancer.

This sequence joins TRBV27 and TRBJ1-5; 7 positions agree with TRBD1. V was clipped by 2 bases and J by 0 bases; unmatched bases: 10. From germline, CDR1 is MNHEY and CDR2 SMNVEV (reference sequence). CDR3 length equals 18 residues. CDR3 nucleotides: TGTGCCAGCAGTTTAAGGTCGGGACAGCCATATAGCAATCAGCCCCAGCATTTT. It codes for CASSLRSGQPYSNQPQHF.

In DNA form, the CDR3 reads TGTGCCATCAGTCTACAGGGTGCTGGAAACACCATATATTTT. Protein: CAISLQGAGNTIYF. The rearrangement joins TRBV10-3 to TRBJ1-3; D is perhaps TRBD1 (6 bases). The germline V and J ends were trimmed by 5 bases and 2 bases, with 10 bases remaining between them. This CDR3 spans 14 amino acids. Germline-derived CDR1 and CDR2 are ENHRY and SYGVKD.

This clone was found once. V usage is TRBV19 and J usage is TRBJ1-1; D possibly corresponds to TRBD1 (5 bases). CDR1 is LNHDA, CDR2 SQIVND, per germline (reference sequence). This CDR3 region has 13 residues. V lost 5 bases and J 4 bases, leaving 11 bases between the germline ends. The CDR3 bases are TGTGCCAGTAGTGTGGGACGTAGCACTGAAGCTTTCTTT. Its translation: CASSVGRSTEAFF.

This clone was seen more than once but under ten times. The genes are TRBV6-1 and TRBJ2-1; possible D gene TRBD1, 5 bases. Germline CDR1 is MNHNS and CDR2 is SASEGT. The CDR3 sequence is 15 residues long. Deletions cut 0 bases from V and 5 bases from J, with 11 bases between. Here the CDR3 DNA reads TGTGCCAGCAGTGAAGCTTCAGCAGGGAACAATGAGCAGTTCTTC. It specifies CASSEASAGNNEQFF.

The V gene is TRBV4-1, the J gene TRBJ2-1, with 10 positions matching TRBD2. The germline gives CDR1 MGHRA, CDR2 YSYEKL. The J segment lost 7 bases and the V segment lost 2 bases, leaving 2 bases of the junction unmatched. The CDR3 spans 14 residues. The CDR3 region is CASSQTSGENEQFF. The DNA for the CDR3 is TGCGCCAGCAGCCAAACTAGCGGGGAAAATGAGCAGTTCTTC.

This clone appeared a few times. The rearrangement links TRBV7-8 to TRBJ2-7, with 7 bases fitting TRBD1. The V gene end was trimmed by 6 bases and the J gene end by 1 base; junction bases not matched to a gene: 9. The CDR3 runs to 15 residues. Looked up from germline, CDR1 is SGHVS and CDR2 is FQNEAQ. The DNA of the CDR3 is TGTGCCAGCAGGCTAAGCCGGGACAGATCCTACGAGCAGTACTTC. This codes for CASRLSRDRSYEQYF.

V is TRBV18 and J is TRBJ2-7, with a weak D call TRBD2 (6 bases). The germline V and J ends were trimmed by 4 bases and 5 bases, with 18 bases remaining between them. This CDR3 has 15 residues. Germline V gene sequence: CDR1 KGHSH, CDR2 LQKENI. Here the CDR3 DNA reads TGTGCCAGCTCACGACCGGGACTGCTCACCAACGAGCAGTACTTC. Translated: CASSRPGLLTNEQYF.

The chain is built from TRBV2 and TRBJ2-3; D is unclear. CDR3 length: 14 amino acids. CDR1 is SNHLY, CDR2 FYNNEI, per germline. Trimming removed 5 bases from V and 2 bases from J, with 11 bases in between. CDR3 residues: CASSNQRNTDTQYF. The CDR3 DNA reads TGTGCCAGCAGTAACCAGAGAAACACAGATACGCAGTATTTT. The full variable domain, with the rest looked up from reference TRBV2 and TRBJ2-3, is EPEVTQTPSHQVTQMGQEVILRCVPISNHLYFYWYRQILGQKVEFLVSFYNNEISEKSEIFDDQFSVERPDGSNFTLKIRSTKLEDSAMYFCASSNQRNTDTQYFGPGTRLTVL.

The gene calls are TRBV6-5 and TRBJ1-2; tentatively, D is TRBD1 (5 bases). V lost 6 bases to trimming and J lost 1 base, with 9 bases between them. The CDR3 is 13 residues long. CDR1 is MNHEY, CDR2 SVGAGI, per germline. The CDR3 region has the DNA TGTGCCAGCAGCCCGACAGATAACTATGGCTACACCTTC. Residues: CASSPTDNYGYTF.

This clone has more than one count but fewer than ten. V gene TRBV11-3 combines with J gene TRBJ2-5; D remains ambiguous. Per the germline V gene, CDR1 is SGHNT and CDR2 is YENEEA. V gave up 5 bases and J gave up 1 base, with 8 bases separating them. The CDR3 is made up of 13 amino acids. CDR3 nucleotides: TGTGCCAGCAGCCTATGGACCCAAGAGACCCAGTACTTC. Protein: CASSLWTQETQYF.

The chain employs TRBV2 and TRBJ2-2; 7 bases map to TRBD2. V lost 5 bases, J lost 6 bases, and 9 bases stayed unmatched. The CDR3 length is 15 residues. The germline V gene encodes CDR1 SNHLY and CDR2 FYNNEI. In DNA, the CDR3 is TGTGCCAGCAGTAGCGGGAAGACGGCCCCCGGGGAGCTGTTTTTT. Its protein product is CASSSGKTAPGELFF.

In its sample, this clone was seen a few times. The V and J genes are TRBV4-1 and TRBJ2-3; the match to TRBD1 covers 7 bases. CDR1 and CDR2 from the germline V gene are MGHRA and YSYEKL. With V trimmed by 0 bases and J by 2 bases, 8 bases remained unmatched. The CDR3 covers 17 residues. The CDR3 loop reads CASSQDRLGTATDTQYF. CDR3 in DNA: TGCGCCAGCAGCCAAGATAGGCTGGGGACAGCCACAGATACGCAGTATTTT.

The V call is TRBV5-1, the J call TRBJ1-1; D is perhaps TRBD1 (6 bases). CDR1 and CDR2 (germline): SGHRS, YFSETQ. Trimming pared 2 bases from V and 1 base from J, leaving 9 bases between. There are 14 residues in the CDR3. The CDR3 nucleotides are TGCGCCAGCAGCTTCCAGGACAGGAACACTGAAGCTTTCTTT. This sequence encodes CASSFQDRNTEAFF.

The V call is TRBV7-3, the J call TRBJ2-7; D remains ambiguous. The CDR3 spans 14 residues. V gave up 0 bases and J gave up 0 bases, with 6 bases separating them. Germline V gene data show CDR1 as SGHTA and CDR2 as FQGTGA. The CDR3 coding sequence is TGTGCCAGCAGCTTAACCCCGAGCTCCTACGAGCAGTACTTC. This translates into CASSLTPSSYEQYF.

The chain links TRBV29-1 to TRBJ2-3, with D possibly matching TRBD2 (7 bases). CDR1 is SQVTM and CDR2 is ANQGSEA in the germline V gene. Trimming pared 4 bases from V and 6 bases from J, leaving 14 bases between. The CDR3 contains 13 residues. The CDR3 region is CSVVGGATDTQYF. For the CDR3, the DNA is TGCAGCGTTGTAGGGGGGGCAACGGATACGCAGTATTTT.

The chain joins TRBV27 to TRBJ2-2; D uncertain. Germline CDR1 MNHEY, CDR2 SMNVEV (reference sequence). The CDR3 has 16 amino acids. The germline V and J ends were trimmed by 6 bases and 1 base, with 15 bases remaining between them. The CDR3 reads CASSLGVFQNTGELFF. In nucleotides, the CDR3 is TGTGCCAGCAGCTTAGGAGTCTTTCAGAACACCGGGGAGCTGTTTTTT.

The chain combines TRBV28 with TRBJ2-7; TRBD2 is a possible D gene (5 bases). CDR1 MDHEN and CDR2 SYDVKM come from the germline V gene. The CDR3 has 15 residues. V was cut by 6 bases and J by 0 bases, with 15 bases left in between. This chain's CDR3 is CASRRVGRDSYEQYF. CDR3 coding DNA: TGTGCCAGCAGGCGGGTGGGCAGAGACTCCTACGAGCAGTACTTC.

This chain uses TRBV5-6 with TRBJ2-2; D is unresolved. Germline lookup yields CDR1 SGHDT and CDR2 YYEEEE. The V gene lost 4 bases and the J gene lost 1 base, with 14 bases spanning the gap. The length of the CDR3 is 16 residues. Here the CDR3 reads CASSPYRVGNTGELFF. CDR3 coding DNA: TGTGCCAGCAGCCCGTACCGGGTCGGGAACACCGGGGAGCTGTTTTTT.

V usage is TRBV28 and J usage is TRBJ1-1, with 9 bases that match TRBD1. With V trimmed by 6 bases and J by 0 bases, 11 bases remained unmatched. This CDR3 spans 17 amino acids. Germline CDR1 MDHEN, CDR2 SYDVKM. CDR3 sequence: CASSWGTGKKLNTEAFF. CDR3 bases: TGTGCCAGCAGCTGGGGGACAGGGAAGAAATTGAACACTGAAGCTTTCTTT.

The V call is TRBV2, the J call TRBJ1-5; no firm D call. In germline, CDR1 is SNHLY, CDR2 FYNNEI. The CDR3 has 14 amino acids. V gave up 7 bases and J gave up 4 bases, with 14 bases separating them. Here the CDR3 reads CASNGQSSNQPQHF. CDR3 nucleotides: TGTGCCAGCAACGGGCAGTCGTCTAATCAGCCCCAGCATTTT.